A selection of T cell receptor beta chains follows, all from one sample in a study of T cell changes during pregnancy in multiple sclerosis. The table came from immunoSEQ multiplex PCR; TCRdb's copy has only in-frame clones and leaves some out. Altogether approximately 87,000 clones are present, 80% to 95% being singletons, with the ten largest covering around 0.5%. The material sequenced was CD4+ T cells from peripheral blood mononuclear cells, taken in the second trimester of pregnancy. Every receptor here comes from a female donor with multiple sclerosis, enrolled in a pregnancy study. Each CDR3 is given with its conserved first and last residue. D genes are given only for firm matches. Clone size is shown for a subset of rows, as once, few, many or a class of expanded clone.

V,D,size,J,CDR3,DNA
TRBV19,NA,NA,TRBJ1-4,CASSIQKNEKLFF,TGTGCCAGTAGTATTCAGAAAAATGAAAAACTGTTTTTT
TRBV19,NA,NA,TRBJ1-1,CASSTGQENTEAFF,TGTGCCAGTAGTACGGGACAAGAGAACACTGAAGCTTTCTTT
TRBV7-7,TRBD1,NA,TRBJ1-2,CASSHNRGTGYGYTF,TGTGCCAGCAGCCACAACCGGGGGACAGGGTATGGCTACACCTTC
TRBV19,NA,NA,TRBJ1-6,CASSILEKSRSYNSPLHF,TGTGCCAGTAGTATTCTGGAGAAAAGCCGCTCCTATAATTCACCCCTCCACTTT
TRBV28,TRBD2,NA,TRBJ2-4,CASRQNSGSGKNIQYF,TGTGCCAGCAGACAAAATAGCGGGAGTGGCAAAAACATTCAGTACTTC
TRBV7-2,TRBD2,NA,TRBJ2-1,CASRGGGGSYNEQFF,TGTGCCAGCAGGGGCGGGGGGGGCTCCTACAATGAGCAGTTCTTC
TRBV7-2,TRBD2,NA,TRBJ2-1,CASSLKGLRVEQFF,TGTGCCAGCAGCTTAAAGGGACTACGCGTGGAGCAGTTCTTC
TRBV28,NA,few,TRBJ1-2,CASSLETTRRRYGYTF,TGTGCCAGCAGTTTAGAAACGACGCGGAGACGCTATGGCTACACCTTC
TRBV11-2,TRBD2,once,TRBJ2-1,CASRSISGRTYNEQFF,TGTGCCAGCAGGTCTATTAGCGGGAGGACCTACAATGAGCAGTTCTTC
TRBV25-1,TRBD1,NA,TRBJ1-5,CASSTGVSNQPQHF,TGTGCCAGCAGTACAGGGGTCAGCAATCAGCCCCAGCATTTT
TRBV28,NA,NA,TRBJ2-2,CASRERRLNTGELFF,TGTGCCAGCAGAGAAAGACGACTGAACACCGGGGAGCTGTTTTTT
TRBV4-1,TRBD2,once,TRBJ2-4,CASSQPREGLAKNIQYF,TGCGCCAGCAGCCAACCCCGGGAGGGACTAGCCAAAAACATTCAGTACTTC
TRBV5-1,TRBD2,NA,TRBJ2-7,CASSPAGRGNEQYF,TGCGCCAGCAGCCCCGCCGGGAGGGGTAACGAGCAGTACTTC
TRBV5-1,TRBD2,NA,TRBJ2-7,CASSLASPTSRYEQYF,TGCGCCAGCAGCTTGGCCTCGCCGACTAGCCGCTACGAGCAGTACTTC
TRBV9,TRBD2,NA,TRBJ2-7,CASSVGLAGSYEQYF,TGTGCCAGCAGCGTAGGCCTAGCGGGGAGCTACGAGCAGTACTTC
TRBV5-1,TRBD1,NA,TRBJ2-6,CASSSTSGTGGSGANVLTF,TGCGCCAGCAGCTCAACCTCCGGGACAGGGGGCTCTGGGGCCAACGTCCTGACTTTC
TRBV9,TRBD2,few,TRBJ2-1,CASNPSGGLSYNEQFF,TGTGCCAGCAACCCTAGCGGGGGCCTCTCCTACAATGAGCAGTTCTTC
TRBV4-3,NA,NA,TRBJ2-7,CASSQDRAGEQYF,TGCGCCAGCAGCCAAGACAGGGCTGGGGAGCAGTACTTC
TRBV5-1,TRBD1,NA,TRBJ1-2,CASSLQGNYGYTF,TGCGCCAGCAGCTTACAGGGGAACTATGGCTACACCTTC
TRBV9,TRBD1,NA,TRBJ1-5,CASSVEGTGNQPQHF,TGTGCCAGCAGCGTAGAAGGGACAGGGAATCAGCCCCAGCATTTT
TRBV19,NA,NA,TRBJ1-4,CASSPDRNEKLFF,TGTGCCAGTAGTCCCGACAGGAATGAAAAACTGTTTTTT
TRBV14,NA,NA,TRBJ1-1,CASSQSILKSLYTEAFF,TGTGCCAGCAGCCAATCGATTTTGAAGTCTCTATACACTGAAGCTTTCTTT
TRBV6-1,TRBD1,NA,TRBJ1-1,CASSGQGLTEAFF,TGTGCCAGCAGTGGACAGGGCTTGACTGAAGCTTTCTTT
TRBV10-2,NA,NA,TRBJ2-7,CASSESSYEQYF,TGCGCCAGCAGTGAGTCTAGCTACGAGCAGTACTTC
TRBV5-4,NA,NA,TRBJ1-1,CASSLNPGTEAFF,TGTGCCAGCAGCTTGAACCCGGGGACTGAAGCTTTCTTT
TRBV19,NA,once,TRBJ1-2,CASSNRREWNGYTF,TGTGCCAGTAGTAACCGCAGGGAATGGAATGGCTACACCTTC
TRBV7-2,NA,NA,TRBJ1-5,CASSLGPGSNQPQHF,TGTGCCAGCAGCTTAGGACCGGGGAGCAATCAGCCCCAGCATTTT
TRBV11-3,TRBD1,once,TRBJ2-7,CASSLVDRNYEQYF,TGTGCCAGCAGCTTAGTGGACAGGAACTACGAGCAGTACTTC
TRBV18,NA,NA,TRBJ1-2,CASSQIPPAAGYGYTF,TGTGCCAGCTCACAAATTCCGCCGGCCGCGGGCTATGGCTACACCTTC
TRBV30,NA,NA,TRBJ1-6,CAWDRNNSPLHF,TGTGCCTGGGACAGAAATAATTCACCCCTCCACTTT
TRBV7-2,NA,NA,TRBJ2-1,CASSFKAREQFF,TGTGCCAGCAGCTTCAAAGCTCGGGAGCAGTTCTTC
TRBV7-2,NA,NA,TRBJ1-1,CASSLRGWNTEAFF,TGTGCCAGCAGCTTAAGAGGGTGGAACACTGAAGCTTTCTTT
TRBV7-6,TRBD2,NA,TRBJ2-1,CASSGIAGGREHNEQFF,TGTGCCAGCAGCGGAATAGCGGGAGGGCGCGAGCACAATGAGCAGTTCTTC
TRBV7-9,NA,once,TRBJ2-5,CASSVTTATGGETQYF,TGTGCCAGCAGCGTCACAACAGCAACGGGCGGGGAGACCCAGTACTTC
TRBV4-3,TRBD1,NA,TRBJ2-3,CASSQVRGRNTQYF,TGCGCCAGCAGCCAAGTCAGGGGGCGGAATACGCAGTATTTT
TRBV7-9,TRBD1,NA,TRBJ1-1,CASSQQGPQNTEAFF,TGTGCCAGCAGCCAACAGGGGCCGCAAAACACTGAAGCTTTCTTT
TRBV27,TRBD1,NA,TRBJ2-5,CASSLRPGTGWSPETQYF,TGTGCCAGCAGTTTACGCCCCGGGACAGGGTGGTCCCCGGAGACCCAGTACTTC
TRBV15,TRBD2,NA,TRBJ2-1,CATSTRPRKLAAYNEQFF,TGTGCCACCAGCACTCGCCCCAGGAAACTAGCGGCCTACAATGAGCAGTTCTTC
TRBV7-9,TRBD2,NA,TRBJ2-5,CASSTGLNLKYQETQYF,TGTGCCAGCAGCACGGGACTAAATCTTAAGTACCAAGAGACCCAGTACTTC
TRBV19,NA,NA,TRBJ2-7,CASSIDGHSSYEQYF,TGTGCCAGTAGTATTGACGGACACAGCTCCTACGAGCAGTACTTC
TRBV9,NA,NA,TRBJ1-6,CASSVGVASYNSPLHF,TGTGCCAGCAGCGTAGGAGTAGCCTCCTATAATTCACCCCTCCACTTT
TRBV29-1,TRBD1,NA,TRBJ1-1,CSVTNTGGRNTEAFF,TGCAGCGTTACTAACACAGGGGGCAGGAACACTGAAGCTTTCTTT
TRBV5-1,NA,NA,TRBJ2-2,CASSFLQIANTGELFF,TGCGCCAGCAGCTTCCTACAGATCGCGAACACCGGGGAGCTGTTTTTT
TRBV6-5,NA,many,TRBJ2-1,CASSRAYNEQFF,TGTGCCAGCAGTAGAGCCTACAATGAGCAGTTCTTC
TRBV5-1,NA,many,TRBJ2-2,CASSTGLSNTGELFF,TGCGCCAGCAGCACCGGTCTTTCGAACACCGGGGAGCTGTTTTTT
TRBV9,NA,NA,TRBJ2-3,CASSVFPGIPGTDTQYF,TGTGCCAGCAGCGTCTTTCCCGGGATTCCTGGCACAGATACGCAGTATTTT
TRBV6-5,TRBD1,NA,TRBJ2-7,CASRGTGRAEQYF,TGTGCCAGCAGGGGGACAGGGAGGGCCGAGCAGTACTTC
TRBV7-3,NA,NA,TRBJ2-2,CASSLQGNTGELFF,TGTGCCAGCAGCTTACAGGGGAACACCGGGGAGCTGTTTTTT
TRBV6-6,NA,NA,TRBJ1-6,CASSYSPRLALHF,TGTGCCAGCAGTTACTCCCCCCGTCTAGCCCTCCACTTT
TRBV5-6,NA,NA,TRBJ2-3,CASSLRSSGTDTQYF,TGTGCCAGCAGCTTGCGGTCCTCTGGCACAGATACGCAGTATTTT
TRBV2,TRBD2,NA,TRBJ2-3,CASSASGGTDTQYF,TGTGCCAGCAGCGCTAGCGGGGGCACAGATACGCAGTATTTT
TRBV2,NA,NA,TRBJ1-1,CASRRSGNTEAFF,TGTGCCAGTCGGAGGTCTGGGAACACTGAAGCTTTCTTT